A selection of T cell receptor beta chains follows, all from one sample in a study of Ad26.COV2.S vaccination and SARS-CoV-2 variants. Here immunoSEQ multiplex PCR was the method, and the copy in TCRdb shows in-frame clones only, minus some. Of 380,000 or so clones listed, 80% to 90% are singletons. Sample: peripheral blood, taken in a trial of Ad26.COV2.S vaccine versus placebo. These receptors were collected from a person aged 18-60 years who received the Ad26.COV2.S COVID-19 vaccine or a placebo. CDR3s include the opening cysteine and the closing phenylalanine or tryptophan. Fields, in order: J gene, V gene, clone size, D gene, CDR3 protein, CDR3 DNA. A D gene is named only where the DNA matches it firmly. Rows may omit the clone size; those that give it use once, few, many or a size class.

J: TRBJ2-1
V: TRBV4-3
size: -
D: TRBD1
CDR3: CASSQNRGYNEQFF
DNA: TGCGCCAGCAGCCAGAACAGGGGGTACAATGAGCAGTTCTTC

J: TRBJ2-3
V: TRBV27
size: -
D: -
CDR3: CASSIGAADTQYF
DNA: TGTGCCAGCAGCATCGGGGCAGCAGATACGCAGTATTTT

J: TRBJ1-4
V: TRBV4-2
size: -
D: TRBD1
CDR3: CASSQTQGVEEKLFF
DNA: TGTGCCAGCAGCCAGACACAGGGGGTTGAGGAAAAACTGTTTTTT

J: TRBJ2-2
V: TRBV7-7
size: -
D: -
CDR3: CASREPGGELFF
DNA: TGTGCCAGCAGGGAGCCGGGCGGGGAGCTGTTTTTT

J: TRBJ1-1
V: TRBV6-6
size: -
D: -
CDR3: CASRTVGQFEAFF
DNA: TGTGCCAGCAGAACCGTTGGGCAATTTGAAGCTTTCTTT

J: TRBJ2-1
V: TRBV7-3
size: -
D: -
CDR3: CASSAFPGLTYNEQFF
DNA: TGTGCCAGCAGCGCCTTCCCAGGCCTTACCTACAATGAGCAGTTCTTC

J: TRBJ2-5
V: TRBV3-1/TRBV3-2
size: -
D: -
CDR3: CASEERWTVGFRTQYF
DNA: TGTGCCAGCGAAGAACGATGGACAGTCGGATTTAGGACCCAGTACTTC

J: TRBJ2-5
V: TRBV5-4
size: -
D: -
CDR3: CASSLAMETQYF
DNA: TGTGCCAGCAGCTTGGCAATGGAGACCCAGTACTTC

J: TRBJ1-4
V: TRBV7-9
size: -
D: -
CDR3: CASSQQTFREKLFF
DNA: TGTGCCAGCAGCCAGCAGACTTTTCGTGAAAAACTGTTTTTT

J: TRBJ2-3
V: TRBV10-3
size: -
D: -
CDR3: CAISARDWTDTQYF
DNA: TGTGCCATCAGTGCCCGTGATTGGACAGATACGCAGTATTTT

J: TRBJ2-5
V: TRBV6-5
size: -
D: TRBD1
CDR3: CASSWTGRETQYF
DNA: TGTGCCAGCAGTTGGACAGGGAGAGAGACCCAGTACTTC

J: TRBJ1-5
V: TRBV10-3
size: -
D: -
CDR3: CAISEGQTNQPQHF
DNA: TGTGCCATCAGTGAAGGACAGACCAATCAGCCCCAGCATTTT

J: TRBJ2-7
V: TRBV12-3/TRBV12-4
size: -
D: -
CDR3: CASTPENSYEQYF
DNA: TGTGCCAGCACCCCGGAGAACTCCTACGAGCAGTACTTC

J: TRBJ1-2
V: TRBV3-1/TRBV3-2
size: -
D: -
CDR3: CASSPRAFSNYGYTF
DNA: TGTGCCAGCAGCCCCCGTGCCTTTTCTAACTATGGCTACACCTTC

J: TRBJ2-1
V: TRBV9
size: -
D: -
CDR3: CASSVSGLLGSSWQFF
DNA: TGTGCCAGCAGCGTGAGCGGGCTCCTAGGTTCCTCATGGCAGTTCTTC

J: TRBJ2-1
V: TRBV19
size: -
D: TRBD2
CDR3: CASSPGLAGGLNEQFF
DNA: TGTGCCAGTAGCCCCGGACTAGCGGGGGGCCTCAATGAGCAGTTCTTC

J: TRBJ2-1
V: TRBV3-1/TRBV3-2
size: -
D: -
CDR3: CASSRLGGSYNEQFF
DNA: TGTGCCAGCAGCCGCCTAGGGGGCTCCTACAATGAGCAGTTCTTC

J: TRBJ2-7
V: TRBV4-3
size: -
D: -
CDR3: CASSQDFGQHTYEQYF
DNA: TGCGCCAGCAGCCAAGATTTCGGACAGCATACCTACGAGCAGTACTTC

J: TRBJ2-1
V: TRBV13
size: -
D: -
CDR3: CASSSGGGAVYNEQFF
DNA: TGTGCCAGCAGCTCAGGAGGGGGGGCGGTCTACAATGAGCAGTTCTTC

J: TRBJ1-2
V: TRBV2
size: once
D: -
CDR3: CASSGGEGVNYGYTF
DNA: TGTGCCAGCAGTGGAGGGGAGGGGGTGAACTATGGCTACACCTTC

J: TRBJ2-2
V: TRBV12-3/TRBV12-4
size: many
D: -
CDR3: CASSSTLTGELFF
DNA: TGTGCCAGCAGTTCCACTCTCACCGGGGAGCTGTTTTTT

J: TRBJ1-6
V: TRBV27
size: -
D: -
CDR3: CASSAANSPLHF
DNA: TGTGCCAGCAGTGCGGCAAATTCACCCCTCCACTTT

J: TRBJ2-6
V: TRBV19
size: -
D: -
CDR3: CASSTVGGLNSGANVLTF
DNA: TGTGCCAGTAGCACCGTTGGAGGCCTAAACTCTGGGGCCAACGTCCTGACTTTC

J: TRBJ2-3
V: TRBV6-2/TRBV6-3
size: -
D: TRBD1
CDR3: CASSYEAGGGTDTQYF
DNA: TGTGCCAGCAGTTACGAGGCAGGGGGTGGCACAGATACGCAGTATTTT